The entry below gives a single T cell receptor beta chain sequence along with its context. Sequencing was performed with immunoSEQ multiplex PCR; in TCRdb, only in-frame clones are kept and a portion is missing. Among some 39,000 clones listed, approximately 92% were seen once. The sample originates from a study of T cell changes during pregnancy in multiple sclerosis. The junction had 3 bases not matched to a gene; V was cut back by 3 bases and J by 0 bases. CDR1 is SGHDT, CDR2 YYEEEE, per germline. The CDR3 totals 17 residues. The sample taken for sequencing was PBMCs (not recorded whether the cells were cultured). The receptor comes from a female donor with multiple sclerosis, enrolled in a pregnancy study. The chain is built from TRBV5-6 and TRBJ2-2, with 12 bases aligning to TRBD2. The CDR3 region has the DNA TGTGCCAGCAGCTCTGGACTAGCGGGGTCGAACACCGGGGAGCTGTTTTTT. Residues: CASSSGLAGSNTGELFF.